This T cell receptor beta chain was retrieved from a study of early T cells in non-severe SARS-CoV-2 infection. Findings and caveats of the study: Comparison of clonotypes with VDJdb favored anti-spike CD8 responses while missing private and CD4 specificities.

After removal of 6 bases from V and 4 bases from J, the junction contained 12 bases not matched to a gene. Germline-derived CDR1 and CDR2 are DFQATT and SNEGSKA (reference sequence). This CDR3 spans 15 amino acids. In the case of this clonotype: Its matching antigen is unknown.

TCRdb redid the calling of the 5' RACE reads with MiXCR, one entry per CDR3 protein. The table shows roughly 100,000 distinct CDR3 sequences, with approximately 15% occurring only once. The gene calls are TRBV20-1 and TRBJ2-7; TRBD2 matches at 10 bases. This TCR came from an adult who was a healthcare worker with PCR-confirmed SARS-CoV-2 infection or an uninfected control (not recorded which). The sample was whole blood. This chain's CDR3 is CSAPRGGTSAYEQYF. CDR3 bases: TGCAGTGCGCCCCGCGGGGGGACTAGCGCATACGAGCAGTACTTC.